The sequence of this TCR beta chain was determined in a study of cytomegalovirus exposure and HLA in healthy donors. Findings of the study overall: Some highly shared sequence variants likely arose as a pipeline artifact. A prior analysis recorded that most TCR beta V segments were productive about 90% or about 30% of the time.

The PCR ran on 60 Vbeta and 13 Jbeta primers. Here immunoSEQ multiplex PCR was the method, and the copy in TCRdb shows in-frame clones only, minus some. Of 150,000 or so clones listed, around 80% are singletons. With 7 bases removed from V and 7 bases from J, the gap between germline ends came to 17 bases. This CDR3 contains 14 residues. CDR1 is LNHDA, CDR2 SQIVND, per germline (reference sequence). Only one count was recorded for this clone. The antigen remains unidentified. This rearrangement joins TRBV19 to TRBJ2-1; D is uncertain. The sequencing sample was made of PBMCs. The receptor was derived from a woman between 50 and 59 years old in good health and CMV-seropositive. CDR3 DNA: TGTGCCAGTAAACAATGGCTAGAATCGAATGAGCAGTTCTTC. This translates into CASKQWLESNEQFF.